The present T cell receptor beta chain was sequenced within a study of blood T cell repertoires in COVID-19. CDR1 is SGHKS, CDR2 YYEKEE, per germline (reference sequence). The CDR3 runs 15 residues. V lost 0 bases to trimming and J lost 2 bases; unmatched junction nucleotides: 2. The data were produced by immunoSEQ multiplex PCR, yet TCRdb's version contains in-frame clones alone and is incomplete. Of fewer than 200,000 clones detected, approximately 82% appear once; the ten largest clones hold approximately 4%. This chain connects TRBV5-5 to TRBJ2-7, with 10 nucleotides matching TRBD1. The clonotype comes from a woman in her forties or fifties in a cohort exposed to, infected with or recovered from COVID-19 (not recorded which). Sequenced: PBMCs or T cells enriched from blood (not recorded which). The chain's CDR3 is CASSLDGTGAYEQYF. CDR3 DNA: TGTGCCAGCAGCTTGGATGGGACAGGGGCCTACGAGCAGTACTTC. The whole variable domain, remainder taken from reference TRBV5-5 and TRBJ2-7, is DAGVTQSPTHLIKTRGQQVTLRCSPISGHKSVSWYQQVLGQGPQFIFQYYEKEERGRGNFPDRFSARQFPNYSSELNVNALLLGDSALYLCASSLDGTGAYEQYFGPGTRLTVT.